A single sample is the source of the 22 T cell receptor beta chains below, sequenced in a study of T-cell memory formation after mild COVID-19. TCRdb reprocessed the 5' RACE reads via MiXCR and lists one record per CDR3 protein. The table records about 170,000 distinct CDR3 sequences, 13% of them present only once. The specimen sequenced was PBMCs or a T cell subset sorted from them (not recorded which). The receptors were sampled from a man between 18 and 35 years old who had mild COVID-19 (a few samples of this study predate the infection). Cell type and time point are not known.

This chain connects TRBV20-1 to TRBJ2-7; 9 bases fit TRBD1. The J segment lost 5 bases and the V segment lost 6 bases, leaving 5 bases of the junction unmatched. The CDR3 length is 12 residues. The V gene's germline CDR1 is DFQATT and CDR2 SNEGSKA (reference sequence). The CDR3: CSARDRAHEQYF. The CDR3 coding sequence is TGCAGTGCCAGGGACAGGGCTCACGAGCAGTACTTC.

The V and J genes are TRBV12-3 or TRBV12-4 and TRBJ1-2, with a weak D call TRBD1 (6 bases). The CDR3 extends over 13 amino acids. The V and J ends lost 7 bases and 3 bases respectively, with 12 bases between them. Here the CDR3 reads CASTIGGHYGYTF. As DNA, the CDR3 is TGTGCCAGCACCATAGGGGGTCACTATGGCTACACCTTC.

This rearrangement joins TRBV6-2 or TRBV6-3 to TRBJ2-3; the match to TRBD2 covers 8 bases. V shed 11 bases, J shed 2 bases, and the junction held 15 bases outside the gene matches. Germline CDR1 MNHEY, CDR2 SVGEGT. The CDR3 extends over 16 amino acids. In nucleotides, the CDR3 is TGTGCCCACAGGTCCGGGACTAGGGGGGCCACAGATACGCAGTATTTT. Translation: CAHRSGTRGATDTQYF.

This clonotype has at least ten counts. The chain recombines TRBV3-1 with TRBJ1-2; possibly TRBD1 for D (5 bases). The CDR3 spans 13 residues. Germline CDR1 is LGHDT and CDR2 is YNNKEL (reference sequence). The V end lost 8 bases, the J end lost 4 bases, and 14 bases lay between the germline ends. CDR3 protein: CASRGVAGYGYTF. CDR3 nucleotide sequence: TGTGCCAGCCGGGGGGTGGCGGGCTATGGCTACACCTTC.

This chain joins TRBV20-1 and TRBJ2-3; 12 nucleotides align to TRBD2. J gave up 3 bases and V 0 bases, and 7 bases lay outside the gene matches. The CDR3 covers 17 residues. The germline V gene has CDR1 DFQATT and CDR2 SNEGSKA (reference sequence). In DNA, the CDR3 is TGCAGTGCTAGAGATCACACTAGCGGGGGGTCTACAGATACGCAGTATTTT. Residues: CSARDHTSGGSTDTQYF.

This clonotype was seen many times. This sequence joins TRBV5-1 and TRBJ2-1, with D perhaps being TRBD1 or TRBD2 (6 bases each). Germline V CDR1 and CDR2: SGHRS, YFSETQ. V was clipped by 0 bases and J by 4 bases, with 17 bases between them. CDR3 length: 17 amino acids. Here the CDR3 reads CASSLAKGGGDYNEQFF. CDR3 bases: TGCGCCAGCAGCTTGGCCAAAGGAGGGGGAGATTACAATGAGCAGTTCTTC. Complete variable domain (other parts from reference TRBV5-1 and TRBJ2-1): KAGVTQTPRYLIKTRGQQVTLSCSPISGHRSVSWYQQTPGQGLQFLFEYFSETQRNKGNFPGRFSGRQFSNSRSEMNVSTLELGDSALYLCASSLAKGGGDYNEQFFGPGTRLTVL.

Many counts were recorded for this clonotype. The V call is TRBV6-5, the J call TRBJ2-3; 7 bases align to TRBD1. Germline V gene lookup returns CDR1 MNHEY and CDR2 SVGAGI. After removal of 6 bases from V and 0 bases from J, the junction contained 3 bases not matched to a gene. The CDR3 contains 14 residues. The CDR3 DNA sequence: TGTGCCAGCAGACAGGGGTGGAGCACAGATACGCAGTATTTT. It specifies CASRQGWSTDTQYF.

V is TRBV28 and J is TRBJ2-1, with 15 bases identical to TRBD2. CDR3 size: 18 residues. Trimming removed 5 bases from V and 7 bases from J; junction bases left unmatched: 12. The germline CDR1 and CDR2 sequences are MDHEN and SYDVKM. In DNA form, the CDR3 reads TGTGCCAGCAGTCCCTTCGGACTAGCGGGGGGGCCGAGGAATGAGCAGTTCTTC. It translates to CASSPFGLAGGPRNEQFF.

This clonotype was observed a handful of times. The rearrangement joins TRBV9 to TRBJ2-1, with no clear D. CDR3 size: 14 residues. Germline V CDR1 and CDR2: SGDLS, YYNGEE. V was shortened by 0 bases and J by 2 bases, with 6 bases between the two germline ends. The CDR3 DNA is TGTGCCAGCAGCGTAGGTGAAGCCTACAATGAGCAGTTCTTC. It yields the protein CASSVGEAYNEQFF.

This clonotype was seen more than once but under ten times. This chain links TRBV18 with TRBJ1-6; D is perhaps TRBD1 (6 bases). Germline V gene sequence: CDR1 KGHSH, CDR2 LQKENI. This CDR3 is 14 amino acids long. V was trimmed by 6 bases and J by 10 bases, leaving 16 bases between them. In nucleotides, the CDR3 is TGTGCCAGCTCCCCCGGACAAGGGGGATCACCCCTCCACTTT. It codes for CASSPGQGGSPLHF. Supplemented by reference TRBV18 and TRBJ1-6, the full variable domain reads NAGVMQNPRHLVRRRGQEARLRCSPMKGHSHVYWYRQLPEEGLKFMVYLQKENIIDESGMPKERFSAEFPKEGPSILRIQQVVRGDSAAYFCASSPGQGGSPLHFGNGTRLTVT.

V is TRBV19 and J is TRBJ2-7; no firm D call. Trimming took 8 bases from V and 2 from J, leaving 16 bases between them. Germline loops: CDR1 LNHDA, CDR2 SQIVND (reference sequence). The CDR3 consists of 14 residues. Here the CDR3 reads CASASIGQTYEQYF. DNA for the CDR3: TGTGCCAGTGCTTCGATCGGGCAGACCTACGAGCAGTACTTC. The full variable domain, rest sourced from reference TRBV19 and TRBJ2-7, is DGGITQSPKYLFRKEGQNVTLSCEQNLNHDAMYWYRQDPGQGLRLIYYSQIVNDFQKGDIAEGYSVSREKKESFPLTVTSAQKNPTAFYLCASASIGQTYEQYFGPGTRLTVT.

The rearrangement links TRBV28 to TRBJ1-1, with unresolved D. V shed 0 bases and J shed 7 bases, with 3 bases lying between them. Germline CDR1 reads MDHEN; CDR2 reads SYDVKM. The CDR3 consists of 11 residues. CDR3 sequence reads: CASSLWSEAFF. The CDR3 coding sequence is TGTGCCAGCAGTTTATGGAGTGAAGCTTTCTTT.

The rearrangement links TRBV5-1 to TRBJ1-1; a weak D match, TRBD1 (5 bases). Deletions cut 0 bases from V and 7 bases from J, with 10 bases between. The CDR3 runs to 13 residues. The germline CDR1 and CDR2 sequences are SGHRS and YFSETQ. CDR3 region: CASSLDGRGEAFF. CDR3 coding DNA: TGCGCCAGCAGCTTGGATGGGAGGGGTGAAGCTTTCTTT. The variable domain in full, with the rest retrieved from reference TRBV5-1 and TRBJ1-1, is KAGVTQTPRYLIKTRGQQVTLSCSPISGHRSVSWYQQTPGQGLQFLFEYFSETQRNKGNFPGRFSGRQFSNSRSEMNVSTLELGDSALYLCASSLDGRGEAFFGQGTRLTVV.

The chain carries TRBV3-1 and TRBJ2-3, with 8 bases lining up with TRBD2. Unmatched junction bases numbered 7, after V lost 6 bases and J lost 2 bases. CDR1 and CDR2 (germline): LGHDT, YNNKEL (reference sequence). The CDR3 consists of 15 residues. The CDR3 loop reads CASSRPGGSTDTQYF. The CDR3 coding sequence is TGTGCCAGCAGTCGGCCGGGGGGGTCCACAGATACGCAGTATTTT.

This clonotype was counted many times. The genes are TRBV7-2 and TRBJ2-1; perhaps D is TRBD1 or TRBD2 (5 bases each). Germline V lookup: CDR1 SGHTA, CDR2 FQGNSA. The CDR3 length is 14 residues. Deletions cut 5 bases from V and 7 bases from J, with 15 bases between. Here the CDR3 reads CASSRGELLNEQFF. The CDR3 nucleotides are TGTGCCAGCAGCCGAGGGGAGCTCTTGAATGAGCAGTTCTTC.

This clonotype has only a few counts. The rearrangement links TRBV20-1 to TRBJ2-1; no clear D. Trimming took off 6 bases at V and 4 bases at J, with 13 bases between the two ends. Germline V lookup: CDR1 DFQATT, CDR2 SNEGSKA (reference sequence). There are 13 residues in the CDR3. The CDR3 loop is CSARRAPYNEQFF. CDR3 in DNA: TGCAGTGCGCGCCGGGCCCCGTACAATGAGCAGTTCTTC.

The V gene is TRBV20-1, the J gene TRBJ2-7, with D possibly matching TRBD2 (7 bases). This CDR3 is built from 14 residues. Trimming removed 6 bases at V and 2 bases at J, with 17 bases between. The germline gives CDR1 DFQATT, CDR2 SNEGSKA (reference sequence). As DNA, the CDR3 is TGCAGTGCCACACTAGGGGGGGGTACCTACGAGCAGTACGTC. Translation gives CSATLGGGTYEQYV.

This clonotype has just a few counts. V is TRBV11-2 and J is TRBJ2-7; TRBD2 aligns across 11 bases. V shed 5 bases, J shed 4 bases, and the junction held 7 bases outside the gene matches. Germline V gene sequence: CDR1 SGHAT, CDR2 FQNNGV. CDR3 length: 15 amino acids. The CDR3 DNA follows: TGTGCCAGCAGCCCCTCCGGGACTAGCGGTTACGAGCAGTACGTC. This codes for CASSPSGTSGYEQYV.

This clonotype was detected only a few times. The chain is built from TRBV5-5 and TRBJ2-2; D may be TRBD2 (6 bases). Germline lookup yields CDR1 SGHKS and CDR2 YYEKEE (reference sequence). The CDR3 is 16 amino acids. V lost 0 bases and J 1 base, leaving 10 bases between the germline ends. The CDR3 reads CASSLGPRGNTGELFF. The CDR3 bases are TGTGCCAGCAGCTTGGGCCCGCGGGGGAACACCGGGGAGCTGTTTTTT.

Here the CDR3 DNA reads TGTGCCAGCAGTTCCGCCGAGACTAGATACGAGCAGTACGTC. It translates to CASSSAETRYEQYV. The chain links TRBV6-6 to TRBJ2-7, with a weak D call TRBD2 (6 bases). Trimming stripped 4 bases from V and 4 bases from J, with 14 bases between. Germline V gene lookup returns CDR1 MNHNY and CDR2 SVGAGI (reference sequence). The CDR3 is made up of 14 amino acids.

The chain combines TRBV7-9 with TRBJ2-4; 8 nucleotides agree with TRBD2. Germline loops: CDR1 SEHNR, CDR2 FQNEAQ (reference sequence). J was trimmed by 8 bases and V by 4 bases; bases with no gene match: 13. The CDR3 extends over 16 amino acids. CDR3 DNA: TGTGCCAGCAGCTCCCAACGGGGTAGCGGGGCTGACATTCAGTACTTC. It translates to CASSSQRGSGADIQYF.

The sample holds a few counts of this clonotype. The chain is built from TRBV9 and TRBJ2-7; the match to TRBD1 covers 9 bases. Germline CDR1 SGDLS, CDR2 YYNGEE. The CDR3 is made up of 14 amino acids. V dropped 0 bases and J dropped 8; count of bases not matched to a gene: 6. CDR3 sequence (DNA): TGTGCCAGCAGCGTAGGGGAGGGACAGGGCAAGCAGTACTTC. Translation: CASSVGEGQGKQYF.